This record looks at one T cell receptor beta chain sequence and its context. Antigen unknown. Using immunoSEQ multiplex PCR, the repertoire was profiled, and TCRdb retains in-frame clones only, with some absent. The sample records roughly 40,000 clones, roughly 80% being singletons. The data were taken from a study of a mutant IDH1 vaccine in newly diagnosed glioma. Study-wide context: Following radiotherapy alone, or alongside temozolomide cycles, vaccination was started after an interval of 4-6 weeks. The study's findings and limits: The authors found pseudoprogression apparently unrelated to changes in top peripheral T cell clonotypes.

J lost 9 bases, V lost 6 bases, and 4 bases had no gene match. CDR3 size: 14 residues. Looked up from germline, CDR1 is MNHEY and CDR2 is SVGAGI. Time point denoted: week 35, safety follow-up. Every vaccine dose comprised 300 ug of mutant IDH1 20-mer peptide plus topical imiquimod. Across weeks 1, 3, 5, 7, 11, 15, 19 and 23, patients received a vaccination each time, eight in all. The donor cohort comprised cases of new WHO grade 3 or 4 IDH1-mutant, ATRX-lost astrocytoma. The TCR originated in a woman in her fifties or sixties with glioma. This chain joins TRBV6-5 and TRBJ1-6; 11 bases map to TRBD1. The sequences come from PBMCs, collected from a glioma patient whose treatment included an IDH1 peptide vaccine. In DNA, the CDR3 is TGTGCCAGCAGCCCCGGGACAGGGGGTTCACCCCTCCACTTT. This codes for CASSPGTGGSPLHF.